This T cell receptor beta chain was documented in a study of cytomegalovirus exposure and HLA in healthy donors. The overall study: Earlier, fewer than 130 million unique TCR beta sequences were recovered from 200 million or so T cells by an analysis. Study-wide points: Follow-up analysis later connected one missense variant in DCLRE1C with trimming of TCR beta V- and J-genes.

Regarding this clone: Its antigen is unknown.

A multiplex PCR was run with 60 Vbeta primers and 13 Jbeta primers. The repertoire was sequenced with immunoSEQ multiplex PCR; TCRdb's copy has only in-frame clones and lacks some. The repertoire holds some 220,000 clones, with 77% as singletons. V shed 2 bases and J shed 2 bases, with 7 bases lying between them. CDR1 is MNHEY, CDR2 SVGAGI, per germline. CDR3 length: 14 amino acids. This chain connects TRBV6-5 to TRBJ1-3; a weak D match, TRBD1 (6 bases). This receptor was identified in an older woman in good health and CMV-seropositive. Sequenced: PBMCs. In DNA, the CDR3 is TGTGCCAGCAGTTACGGGACAACTGGAAACACCATATATTTT. Its translation: CASSYGTTGNTIYF.